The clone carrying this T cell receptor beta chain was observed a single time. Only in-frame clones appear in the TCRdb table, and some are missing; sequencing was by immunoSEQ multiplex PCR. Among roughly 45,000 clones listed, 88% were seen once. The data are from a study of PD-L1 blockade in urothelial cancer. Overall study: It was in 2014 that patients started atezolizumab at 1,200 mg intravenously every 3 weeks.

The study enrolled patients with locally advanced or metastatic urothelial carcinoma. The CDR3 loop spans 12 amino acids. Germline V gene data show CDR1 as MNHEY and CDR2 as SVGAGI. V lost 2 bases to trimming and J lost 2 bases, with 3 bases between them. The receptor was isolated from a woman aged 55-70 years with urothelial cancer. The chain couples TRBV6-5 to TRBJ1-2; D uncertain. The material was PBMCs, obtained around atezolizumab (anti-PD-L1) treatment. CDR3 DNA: TGTGCCAGCAGTTACCCAAACTATGGCTACACCTTC. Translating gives CASSYPNYGYTF.